This entry lists 23 T cell receptor beta chains sequenced from one sample in a study of technical replicates of blood from a handful of donors (dated by TCRdb to 2017 to 2019). Receptor amplification or capture employed the immunoSEQ multiplex PCR assay. The table comes from immuneACCESS by way of TCRdb, which keeps in-frame sequences with V and J called. Part of the clones is missing from these tables; in studies checked, under half for an unresolved V gene and the rest for unknown reasons. This sample is represented by about 58,000 clones; about 95% of them were singletons. Under 3% of the sample goes to the ten largest clones. Sequencing used PBMCs. These receptors were obtained from a human donor in good health. Some clones in this sample may be carry-over from other donors' samples.

V gene TRBV7-6 combines with J gene TRBJ2-1, with D possibly TRBD1 on 5 matching bases. Germline CDR1 and CDR2: SGHVS and FNYEAQ. The CDR3 is 13 residues long. V was pared by 2 bases and J by 5 bases, with 7 bases between. CDR3 loop: CASSLSGNNEQFF. In nucleotides, the CDR3 is TGTGCCAGCAGCTTATCAGGGAACAATGAGCAGTTCTTC.

This chain joins TRBV13 and TRBJ2-5, with 8 nucleotides matching TRBD1. CDR1 and CDR2 (germline): PRHDT, FYEKMQ (reference sequence). V was pared by 2 bases and J by 4 bases, with 6 bases of the junction left unmatched. The CDR3 runs to 15 residues. This CDR3 reads CASSLRTGGRETQYF. Written as DNA, the CDR3 is TGTGCCAGCAGCTTACGAACAGGGGGTCGAGAGACCCAGTACTTC.

This chain links TRBV25-1 with TRBJ2-3; 8 nucleotides match TRBD2. The CDR3 is 13 residues long. Germline V lookup: CDR1 MGHDK, CDR2 SYGVNS. With 4 bases clipped from V and 7 bases from J, the junction kept 4 bases outside the gene matches. The CDR3 protein is CASSVLAENTQYF. CDR3 bases: TGTGCCAGCAGTGTACTAGCGGAGAATACGCAGTATTTT.

The chain employs TRBV5-1 and TRBJ1-2, with D unclear. The CDR3 sequence is 13 residues long. V gave up 0 bases and J gave up 10 bases, with 13 bases separating them. The germline V gene encodes CDR1 SGHRS and CDR2 YFSETQ. The CDR3 protein is CASSLETNIHYTF. The CDR3 nucleotides are TGCGCCAGCAGCTTGGAGACAAATATTCACTACACCTTC.

The V call is TRBV27, the J call TRBJ1-6; D not certain. The V end was cut by 3 bases, the J end by 10 bases, with 13 bases between. CDR1 is MNHEY, CDR2 SMNVEV, per germline (reference sequence). The CDR3 extends over 14 amino acids. CDR3 DNA: TGTGCCAGCAGTTTTAGCCTGAGTGGCTCACCCCTCCACTTT. The encoded protein is CASSFSLSGSPLHF.

The chain recombines TRBV6-6 with TRBJ1-2; D perhaps matches TRBD1 (5 bases). Trimming left V 0 bases short and J 8 bases short, with 10 bases between. The CDR3 covers 13 residues. Germline loops: CDR1 MNHNY, CDR2 SVGAGI (reference sequence). CDR3 residues: CASSYSATAGYTF. The CDR3 DNA reads TGTGCCAGCAGTTACTCAGCGACAGCCGGCTACACCTTC.

The chain links TRBV7-9 to TRBJ2-7, with TRBD1 matching over 8 bases. V lost 5 bases, J lost 5 bases, and 8 bases stayed unmatched. The length of the CDR3 is 14 residues. Germline lookup yields CDR1 SEHNR and CDR2 FQNEAQ (reference sequence). CDR3 in DNA: TGTGCCAGCAGCAGAGACAGGGGAGAGGACGAGCAGTACTTC. Its protein is CASSRDRGEDEQYF. Looking up the rest from reference TRBV7-9 and TRBJ2-7 gives the full variable domain: DTGVSQNPRHKITKRGQNVTFRCDPISEHNRLYWYRQTLGQGPEFLTYFQNEAQLEKSRLLSDRFSAERPKGSFSTLEIQRTEQGDSAMYLCASSRDRGEDEQYFGPGTRLTVT.

This clone was counted a single time. The chain uses TRBV4-2 and TRBJ1-5; D not certain. Trimming shortened V by 4 bases and J by 0 bases, and 10 bases separated the two germline ends. CDR1 is LGHNA and CDR2 is YNFKEQ in the germline V gene. The CDR3 contains 15 residues. The CDR3 DNA sequence: TGTGCCAGCAGCCCCCAGGATTCTAGCAATCAGCCCCAGCATTTT. Translating gives CASSPQDSSNQPQHF.

V usage is TRBV7-2 and J usage is TRBJ1-2, with TRBD1 matching 9 bases. V shed 5 bases and J 5 bases; nucleotides not matched to a gene: 9. The V gene's germline CDR1 is SGHTA and CDR2 FQGNSA. This CDR3 is 15 amino acids long. The CDR3 DNA follows: TGTGCCAGCAGCGCAGGGACAGGGTTGGGGTATGGCTACACCTTC. Protein product: CASSAGTGLGYGYTF.

The chain is built from TRBV7-3 and TRBJ2-2; D remains unclear. This CDR3 has 15 amino acids. Germline CDR1 is SGHTA and CDR2 is FQGTGA. Trimming removed 1 base at V and 1 base at J, with 7 bases between. The DNA for the CDR3 is TGTGCCAGCAGCTTAAGGCCCGAGAACACCGGGGAGCTGTTTTTT. As protein: CASSLRPENTGELFF. The full variable domain, rest sourced from reference TRBV7-3 and TRBJ2-2, is GAGVSQTPSNKVTEKGKYVELRCDPISGHTALYWYRQSLGQGPEFLIYFQGTGAADDSGLPNDRFFAVRPEGSVSTLKIQRTERGDSAVYLCASSLRPENTGELFFGEGSRLTVL.

The chain is built from TRBV9 and TRBJ1-1, with TRBD1 as a possible D gene (5 bases). Looked up from germline, CDR1 is SGDLS and CDR2 is YYNGEE. V lost 0 bases and J 13 bases, leaving 16 bases between the germline ends. CDR3 length: 13 residues. The CDR3 region has the DNA TGTGCCAGCAGCGTAGCTACAGGAGATCGGGTTTTCTTT. Translation: CASSVATGDRVFF. The full variable domain, in which reference TRBV9 and TRBJ1-1 provide the parts outside the CDR3, is DSGVTQTPKHLITATGQRVTLRCSPRSGDLSVYWYQQSLDQGLQFLIQYYNGEERAKGNILERFSAQQFPDLHSELNLSSLELGDSALYFCASSVATGDRVFFGQGTRLTVV.

The chain combines TRBV27 with TRBJ2-1, with a possible D match to TRBD2 (5 bases). V lost 3 bases to trimming and J lost 8 bases, with 11 bases between them. CDR1 and CDR2 from the germline V gene are MNHEY and SMNVEV (reference sequence). CDR3 length: 13 residues. CDR3 region: CASSFQLEDEQFF. The CDR3, as DNA: TGTGCCAGCAGTTTTCAACTAGAAGATGAGCAGTTCTTC.

The rearrangement joins TRBV18 to TRBJ2-3; TRBD1 matches 9 bases. Per germline, CDR1 KGHSH and CDR2 LQKENI. The J segment lost 3 bases and the V segment lost 6 bases, leaving 4 bases of the junction unmatched. The CDR3 contains 14 residues. The CDR3 DNA is TGTGCCAGCTCGGAACAGGGGGCGACAGATACGCAGTATTTT. This encodes CASSEQGATDTQYF.

In this sample, this clone turned up once. V gene TRBV10-3 combines with J gene TRBJ2-2; 11 bases align to TRBD1. CDR1 is ENHRY and CDR2 is SYGVKD in the germline V gene. The CDR3 is made up of 15 amino acids. Trimming removed 3 bases from V and 7 bases from J; junction bases left unmatched: 4. Here the CDR3 reads CAISDPGQGVGELFF. CDR3 sequence (DNA): TGTGCCATCAGTGACCCGGGACAGGGGGTCGGGGAGCTGTTTTTT.

V gene TRBV5-5 combines with J gene TRBJ2-7; D may be TRBD1 (6 bases). CDR3 length equals 14 residues. CDR1 is SGHKS and CDR2 is YYEKEE in the germline V gene (reference sequence). Trimming cost V 2 bases and J 7 bases, with 16 bases left between them. The DNA of the CDR3 is TGTGCCAGCAGCTTAAGGACAGAAAGGACGGAGCAGTACTTC. It encodes CASSLRTERTEQYF.

The rearrangement links TRBV27 to TRBJ2-1; TRBD2 agrees at 9 bases. The V gene's germline CDR1 is MNHEY and CDR2 SMNVEV (reference sequence). The CDR3 sequence is 15 residues long. V shed 5 bases, J shed 5 bases, and the junction held 7 bases outside the gene matches. CDR3 amino acids: CASSGAGGRNNEQFF. CDR3 coding DNA: TGTGCCAGCAGTGGAGCGGGAGGTAGGAACAATGAGCAGTTCTTC.

The V and J genes are TRBV7-6 and TRBJ2-3, with a tentative D call TRBD2 (6 bases). Germline loops: CDR1 SGHVS, CDR2 FNYEAQ. This CDR3 has 16 residues. V was cut by 2 bases and J by 1 base, with 13 bases left in between. The CDR3 spells CASSLTTSLGTDTQYF. Written as DNA, the CDR3 is TGTGCCAGCAGCTTAACAACTAGCTTGGGCACAGATACGCAGTATTTT.

The chain joins TRBV7-8 to TRBJ2-7; 9 positions agree with TRBD2. This CDR3 has 14 residues. Per germline, CDR1 SGHVS and CDR2 FQNEAQ. V dropped 1 base and J dropped 2; count of bases not matched to a gene: 0. The CDR3 protein is CASSLGGGAYEQYF. CDR3 bases: TGTGCCAGCAGCTTAGGCGGGGGGGCCTACGAGCAGTACTTC. Filled out from reference TRBV7-8 and TRBJ2-7, the complete variable domain reads GAGVSQSPRYKVAKRGQDVALRCDPISGHVSLFWYQQALGQGPEFLTYFQNEAQLDKSGLPSDRFFAERPEGSVSTLKIQRTQQEDSAVYLCASSLGGGAYEQYFGPGTRLTVT.

The chain couples TRBV29-1 to TRBJ1-2, with TRBD1 as a possible D gene (6 bases). The V end was cut by 5 bases, the J end by 3 bases, with 10 bases between. Germline loops: CDR1 SQVTM, CDR2 ANQGSEA. The CDR3 extends over 12 amino acids. CDR3: CSVNRVDYGYTF. CDR3 nucleotide sequence: TGCAGCGTTAACAGGGTTGACTATGGCTACACCTTC.

The DNA of the CDR3 is TGTGCCAGCAGGAGGGGCCGGGACAGAAACACCGGGGAGCTGTTTTTT. Amino acids: CASRRGRDRNTGELFF. This chain joins TRBV9 and TRBJ2-2; 7 bases are shared with TRBD1. The CDR3 has 16 residues. Per the germline V gene, CDR1 is SGDLS and CDR2 is YYNGEE. J was trimmed by 2 bases and V by 5 bases; bases with no gene match: 9. The entire variable domain, with the rest obtained from reference TRBV9 and TRBJ2-2, is as follows: DSGVTQTPKHLITATGQRVTLRCSPRSGDLSVYWYQQSLDQGLQFLIQYYNGEERAKGNILERFSAQQFPDLHSELNLSSLELGDSALYFCASRRGRDRNTGELFFGEGSRLTVL.

The chain employs TRBV5-6 and TRBJ1-4, with 7 positions matching TRBD1. Germline CDR1 is SGHDT and CDR2 is YYEEEE. CDR3 length: 15 residues. V was clipped by 4 bases and J by 1 base; unmatched bases: 4. The CDR3 region has the DNA TGTGCCAGCAGCGAAACAGGGGTAACTAATGAAAAACTGTTTTTT. The encoded protein is CASSETGVTNEKLFF.

The rearrangement links TRBV5-6 to TRBJ2-5, with D possibly matching TRBD1 (6 bases). This CDR3 contains 14 residues. The germline V gene encodes CDR1 SGHDT and CDR2 YYEEEE. V lost 0 bases to trimming and J lost 3 bases, with 9 bases between them. CDR3 in DNA: TGTGCCAGCAGCTTGGGGTGGACAGAAGAGACCCAGTACTTC. Its translation: CASSLGWTEETQYF.

The gene calls are TRBV4-2 and TRBJ2-1; 10 nucleotides line up with TRBD2. This CDR3 has 16 residues. Germline V gene sequence: CDR1 LGHNA, CDR2 YNFKEQ. V was pared by 3 bases and J by 5 bases, with 7 bases of the junction left unmatched. The CDR3 region has the DNA TGTGCCAGCAGCCAGAATAGCGGGAGGAGTGACAATGAGCAGTTCTTC. This encodes CASSQNSGRSDNEQFF.